The sequence of this T cell receptor beta chain was determined in a study of neurological immune-mediated disorders. The study, taken as a whole, reports: On phylogenetic grouping, the repertoires of 18 of 34 multiple sclerosis patients fell within one related-CDR3 cluster, constituting a possible signature.

CDR1 is SNHLY, CDR2 FYNNEI, per germline. With 4 bases clipped from V and 1 base from J, the junction kept 5 bases outside the gene matches. The CDR3 loop spans 16 amino acids. One entry per CDR3 protein, called by TCRdb with MiXCR from the 5' RACE reads. Of about 59,000 distinct CDR3 sequences listed, roughly 3.5% are singletons. There are a few counts of this clonotype. Its antigen is still unknown. The TCR originated in a woman between 25 and 40 years old with multiple sclerosis. Sequenced input: PBMCs. The chain is built from TRBV2 and TRBJ2-2; 8 nucleotides align to TRBD1. This chain's CDR3 is CASSVMTGVNTGELFF. The CDR3, as DNA: TGTGCCAGCAGTGTCATGACAGGGGTGAACACCGGGGAGCTGTTTTTT.